One sample yielded the 2 T cell receptor beta chains listed below, sequenced in a study of CD8 T cells in Susac syndrome. The RNA input was about 0.5 to 1 ug, and it was reverse transcribed with random hexamers. TCRdb re-called the immunoSEQ multiplex PCR reads through MiXCR, storing one row per CDR3 protein. The sample has 45,000 to 60,000 distinct CDR3 sequences, around 93% seen once. Sequenced material: CD8+ T cells from PBMCs. The receptors originated from a human donor with multiple sclerosis.

In DNA, the CDR3 is TGTGCCAGCAGTGATCCGGGGGGGGGCACAGATACGCAGTATTTT. Translation: CASSDPGGGTDTQYF. This rearrangement joins TRBV2 to TRBJ2-3; 8 bases line up with TRBD2. With V trimmed by 3 bases and J by 1 base, 3 bases remained unmatched. Germline values: CDR1 SNHLY, CDR2 FYNNEI. The CDR3 loop spans 15 amino acids.

The CDR3 sequence is CASSYSGEGDNEKLFF. The DNA for the CDR3 is TGTGCCAGCAGTTACTCGGGGGAAGGAGATAATGAAAAACTGTTTTTT. The chain is built from TRBV6-5 and TRBJ1-4, with D possibly matching TRBD1 (5 bases). The CDR3 loop spans 16 amino acids. The germline gives CDR1 MNHEY, CDR2 SVGAGI. The V and J ends lost 0 bases and 4 bases respectively, with 12 bases between them.